This TCR beta chain was captured in a study of blood T cell repertoires in COVID-19. Study background: Sample material is recorded as cDNA or gDNA derived from T cells, B-cell-depleted T cells, or PBMCs.

Profiled with immunoSEQ multiplex PCR; TCRdb holds only in-frame clones, not every one. The profile covers 300,000 to 400,000 clones, with around 87% appearing a single time and approximately 7.8% taken by the ten largest. This CDR3 has 13 amino acids. Trimming removed 4 bases at V and 6 bases at J, with 10 bases between. CDR1 and CDR2 from the germline V gene are SGHAT and FQNNGV. The V and J genes are TRBV11-2 and TRBJ1-5; the D is unclear. The sequence derives from a woman between 50 and 59 years old who had recovered from COVID-19. The material sequenced was peripheral blood. The chain's CDR3 is CASSSTPGQPQHF. CDR3 DNA: TGTGCCAGCAGCTCCACCCCGGGTCAGCCCCAGCATTTT. Complete variable domain (other parts from reference TRBV11-2 and TRBJ1-5): EAGVAQSPRYKIIEKRQSVAFWCNPISGHATLYWYQQILGQGPKLLIQFQNNGVVDDSQLPKDRFSAERLKGVDSTLKIQPAKLEDSAVYLCASSSTPGQPQHFGDGTRLSIL.